The TCR beta chain under discussion was sequenced for a study of early T cells in non-severe SARS-CoV-2 infection. Whole-study context: Sequenced material consisted of bulk RNA (from unsorted whole blood), and chains were unpaired. General study findings and limits: Clonotype matching in VDJdb favored anti-spike CD8 responses and did not capture private and CD4 specificities.

Unique molecular identifier tags were affixed to discrete cDNA molecules. One entry per CDR3 protein results from TCRdb running MiXCR on the 5' RACE reads. The profile covers some 50,000 distinct CDR3 sequences, with around 5.2% appearing a single time and under 5% taken by the ten largest. This CDR3 is 15 amino acids long. Germline V gives CDR1 DFQATT, CDR2 SNEGSKA (reference sequence). The trim removed 6 bases at V and 12 bases at J, leaving 15 bases unmatched. This clonotype appeared many times. No antigen is known for it. The source is an adult who was a healthcare worker with PCR-confirmed SARS-CoV-2 infection or an uninfected control (not recorded which). What was sequenced was whole blood. The chain uses TRBV20-1 and TRBJ2-1; TRBD2 agrees at 12 bases. The CDR3 nucleotides read TGCAGTGCCACAATACTAGCGGGAGGTACGAAAGGGCAGTTCTTC. It encodes CSATILAGGTKGQFF.